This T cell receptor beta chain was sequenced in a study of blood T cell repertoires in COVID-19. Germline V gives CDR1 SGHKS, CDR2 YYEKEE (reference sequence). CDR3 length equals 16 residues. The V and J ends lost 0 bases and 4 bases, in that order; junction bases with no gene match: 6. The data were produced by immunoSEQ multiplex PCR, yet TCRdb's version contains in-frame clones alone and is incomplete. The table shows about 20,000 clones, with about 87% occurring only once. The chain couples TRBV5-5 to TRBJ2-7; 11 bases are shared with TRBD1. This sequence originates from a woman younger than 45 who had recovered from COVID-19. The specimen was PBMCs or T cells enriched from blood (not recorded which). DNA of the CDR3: TGTGCCAGCAGCTTGGGCCCGGGACAGGGGGGGTACGAGCAGTACTTC. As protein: CASSLGPGQGGYEQYF.